This T cell receptor (beta chain) was identified during a study of shared clonotypes between healthy human individuals. Study-wide points: Even with large depth, rarefaction showed that sorted-subset sequencing was incomplete.

TCRdb keeps only in-frame clones here, not all; method: immunoSEQ multiplex PCR. This table has about 1.1 million clones, roughly 80% appearing once. Germline assignment: CDR1 SGHNT and CDR2 YYREEE (reference sequence). The CDR3 consists of 12 residues. The V end lost 4 bases, the J end lost 2 bases, and 6 bases lay between the germline ends. This clone appeared a single time. Its matching antigen is unknown. This same CDR3 is encoded by further DNA sequences in the sample. The chain joins TRBV5-4 to TRBJ2-5; no definite D call. The sequenced material came from memory CD4+ T cells from PBMCs. Noted subset: CD45RA-negative fraction. The origin of this receptor is a young man in good health. Some clones in this sample may be carry-over from other donors' samples. The CDR3 sequence: CASSLPQETQYF. The CDR3 DNA reads TGTGCCAGCAGCCTCCCACAAGAGACCCAGTACTTC.